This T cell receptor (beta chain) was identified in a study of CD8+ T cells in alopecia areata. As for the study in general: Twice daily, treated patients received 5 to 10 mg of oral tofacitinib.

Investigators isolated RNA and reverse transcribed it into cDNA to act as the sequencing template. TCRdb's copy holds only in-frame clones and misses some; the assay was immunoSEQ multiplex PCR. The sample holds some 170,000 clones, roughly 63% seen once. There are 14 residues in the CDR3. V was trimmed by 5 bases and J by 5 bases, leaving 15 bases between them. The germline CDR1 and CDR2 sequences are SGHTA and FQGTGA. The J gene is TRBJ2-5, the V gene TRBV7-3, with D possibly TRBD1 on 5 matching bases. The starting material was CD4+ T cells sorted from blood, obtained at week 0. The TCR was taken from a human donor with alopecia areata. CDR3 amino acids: CASSPQGVGETQYF. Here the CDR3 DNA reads TGTGCCAGCAGCCCACAAGGGGTTGGGGAGACCCAGTACTTC.